This T cell receptor beta chain was sequenced in a study of blood T cell repertoires in COVID-19. V was cut by 1 base and J by 0 bases, with 10 bases left in between. The CDR3 totals 16 residues. In germline, CDR1 is MGHRA, CDR2 YSYEKL. In the original analysis: Estimation of nucleated cell counts relied on the amplification of reference gene primers. The method was immunoSEQ multiplex PCR; TCRdb's version includes in-frame clones alone and lacks a portion of them. The V and J calls and clone size come from that table; D and trimming were worked out from the DNA. The sample contains roughly 83,000 clones, around 87% of which appear only once.

The chain couples TRBV4-1 to TRBJ1-3; the D is unclear. The sequenced material came from peripheral blood. The receptor comes from a man older than 75 with active or convalescent COVID-19. The CDR3 sequence is CASSQGLTSSGNTIYF. The DNA for the CDR3 is TGCGCCAGCAGCCAAGGGCTCACCAGCTCTGGAAACACCATATATTTT.